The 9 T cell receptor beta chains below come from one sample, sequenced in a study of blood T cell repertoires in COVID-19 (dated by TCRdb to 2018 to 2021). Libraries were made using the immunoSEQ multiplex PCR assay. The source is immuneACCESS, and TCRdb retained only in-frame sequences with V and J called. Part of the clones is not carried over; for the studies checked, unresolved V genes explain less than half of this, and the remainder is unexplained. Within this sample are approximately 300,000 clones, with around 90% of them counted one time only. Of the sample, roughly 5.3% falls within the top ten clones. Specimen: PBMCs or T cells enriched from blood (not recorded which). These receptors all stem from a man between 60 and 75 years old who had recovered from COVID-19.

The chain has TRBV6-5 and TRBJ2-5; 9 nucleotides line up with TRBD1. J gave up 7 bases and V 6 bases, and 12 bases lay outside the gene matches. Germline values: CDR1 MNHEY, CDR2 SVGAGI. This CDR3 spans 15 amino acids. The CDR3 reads CASSPGQGQGGTQYF. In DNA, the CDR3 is TGTGCCAGCAGCCCGGGACAGGGCCAGGGAGGGACCCAGTACTTC.

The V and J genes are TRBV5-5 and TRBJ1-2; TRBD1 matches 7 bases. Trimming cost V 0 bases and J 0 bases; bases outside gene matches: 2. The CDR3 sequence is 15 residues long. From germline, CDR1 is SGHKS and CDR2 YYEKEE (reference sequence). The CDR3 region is CASSLGDSSNYGYTF. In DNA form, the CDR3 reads TGTGCCAGCAGCTTGGGGGACAGCTCTAACTATGGCTACACCTTC.

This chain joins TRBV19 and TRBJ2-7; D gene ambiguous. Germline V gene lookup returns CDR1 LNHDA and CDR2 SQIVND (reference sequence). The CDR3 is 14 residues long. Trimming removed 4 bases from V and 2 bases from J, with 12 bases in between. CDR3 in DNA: TGTGCCAGTAGTACCCTTAGCAGTACCTACGAGCAGTACTTC. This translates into CASSTLSSTYEQYF.

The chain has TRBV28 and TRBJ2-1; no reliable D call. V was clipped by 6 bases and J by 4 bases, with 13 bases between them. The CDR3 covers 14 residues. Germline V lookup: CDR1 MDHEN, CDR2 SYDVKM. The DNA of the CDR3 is TGTGCCAGCAGACTAACAACAAGATACAATGAGCAGTTCTTC. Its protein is CASRLTTRYNEQFF.

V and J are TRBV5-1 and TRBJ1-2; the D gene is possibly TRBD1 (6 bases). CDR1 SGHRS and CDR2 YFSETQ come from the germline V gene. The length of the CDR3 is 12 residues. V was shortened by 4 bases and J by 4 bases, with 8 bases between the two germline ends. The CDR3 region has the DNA TGCGCCAGCAGCGTGGACAGCTATGGCTACACCTTC. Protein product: CASSVDSYGYTF.

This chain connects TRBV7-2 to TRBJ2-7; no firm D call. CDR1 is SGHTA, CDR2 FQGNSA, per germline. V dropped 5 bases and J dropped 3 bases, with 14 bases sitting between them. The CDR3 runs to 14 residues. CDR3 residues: CASSPALGNYEQYF. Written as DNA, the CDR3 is TGTGCCAGCAGCCCCGCCCTAGGAAACTACGAGCAGTACTTC.

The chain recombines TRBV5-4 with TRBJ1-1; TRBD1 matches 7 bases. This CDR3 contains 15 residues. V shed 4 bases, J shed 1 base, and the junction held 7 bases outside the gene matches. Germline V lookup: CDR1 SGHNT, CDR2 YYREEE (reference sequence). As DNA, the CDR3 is TGTGCCAGCAGCGAAGGGACAGTATGGAACACTGAAGCTTTCTTT. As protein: CASSEGTVWNTEAFF. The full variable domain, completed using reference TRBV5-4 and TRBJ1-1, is ETGVTQSPTHLIKTRGQQVTLRCSSQSGHNTVSWYQQALGQGPQFIFQYYREEENGRGNFPPRFSGLQFPNYSSELNVNALELDDSALYLCASSEGTVWNTEAFFGQGTRLTVV.

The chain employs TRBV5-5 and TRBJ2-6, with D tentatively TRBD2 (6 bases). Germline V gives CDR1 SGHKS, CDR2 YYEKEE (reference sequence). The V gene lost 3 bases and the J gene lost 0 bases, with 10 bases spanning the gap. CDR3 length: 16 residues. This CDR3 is CASSWRADSGANVLTF. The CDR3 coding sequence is TGTGCCAGCAGCTGGAGGGCAGACTCTGGGGCCAACGTCCTGACTTTC. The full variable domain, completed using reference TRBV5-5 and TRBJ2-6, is DAGVTQSPTHLIKTRGQQVTLRCSPISGHKSVSWYQQVLGQGPQFIFQYYEKEERGRGNFPDRFSARQFPNYSSELNVNALLLGDSALYLCASSWRADSGANVLTFGAGSRLTVL.

The CDR3, as DNA: TGTGCCAGTAGTATCCGATCCGGGGGGACGCCCCAGCATTTT. Protein sequence: CASSIRSGGTPQHF. The rearrangement uses TRBV19 and TRBJ1-5; D might be TRBD1 (5 bases). V lost 3 bases and J 9 bases, leaving 15 bases between the germline ends. The CDR3 has 14 residues. Germline CDR1 and CDR2: LNHDA and SQIVND (reference sequence).